This T cell receptor (beta chain) comes out of a study of cytomegalovirus exposure and HLA in healthy donors. As for the study in general: The same platform as the 666 first-cohort repertoires was used for the 95 to 150 validation repertoires, a later analysis reported.

This table comes from immunoSEQ multiplex PCR, and its TCRdb copy is limited to in-frame clones, with some not included. The sample carries 280,000 or so clones, more than 75% recorded once. Study-wide points: TCR clusters originating in the first cohort tended to co-occur in the 110 or so validation repertoires, according to a later analysis.

This clone came up a few times. Antigen specificity is unknown. Germline loops: CDR1 SGHVS, CDR2 FNYEAQ. With 4 bases clipped from V and 6 bases from J, the junction kept 6 bases outside the gene matches. This CDR3 has 14 residues. This chain uses TRBV7-6 with TRBJ2-7, with 10 bases lining up with TRBD2. The sample consisted of PBMCs. This receptor was identified in a woman younger than 30 in good health and CMV-seronegative. Here the CDR3 reads CASSYRLAGAEQYF. DNA of the CDR3: TGTGCCAGCAGCTACAGGCTAGCGGGAGCCGAGCAGTACTTC.